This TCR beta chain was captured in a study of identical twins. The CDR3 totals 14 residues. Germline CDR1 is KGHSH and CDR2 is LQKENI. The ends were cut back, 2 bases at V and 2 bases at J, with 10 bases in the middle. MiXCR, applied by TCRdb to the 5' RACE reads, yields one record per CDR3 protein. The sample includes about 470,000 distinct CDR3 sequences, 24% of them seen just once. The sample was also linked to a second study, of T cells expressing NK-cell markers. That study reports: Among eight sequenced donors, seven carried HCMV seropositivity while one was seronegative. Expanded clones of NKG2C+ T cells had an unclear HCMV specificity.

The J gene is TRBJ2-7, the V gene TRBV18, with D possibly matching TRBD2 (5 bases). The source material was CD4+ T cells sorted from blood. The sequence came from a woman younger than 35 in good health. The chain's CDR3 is CASSPGRATYEQYF. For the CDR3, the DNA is TGTGCCAGCTCACCAGGGCGGGCCACCTACGAGCAGTACTTC.